This TCR beta chain was observed in a study of cytomegalovirus exposure and HLA in healthy donors. Study background: Around 85 million unique TCR sequences came from HLA-typed donors in an early release.

13 Jbeta primers and 60 Vbeta primers were used for the PCR. This table comes from immunoSEQ multiplex PCR, and its TCRdb copy is limited to in-frame clones, with some not included. The table includes 150,000 to 200,000 clones, roughly 81% detected once. Donors sampled were nominally healthy, though unrecorded immune exposures were likely. CDR1 is SGHAT and CDR2 is FQNNGV in the germline V gene. V gave up 1 base and J gave up 0 bases, with 10 bases separating them. The CDR3 sequence is 16 residues long. Study-wide findings and caveats: TCR beta sequences numbering under 20,000 were associated with HLA alleles at 0.05 false discovery rate in a later analysis.

This clone was observed a single time. The antigen remains unidentified. Sample: PBMCs. The sequence was collected from a woman between 50 and 59 years old in good health and CMV-seronegative. The chain couples TRBV11-2 to TRBJ1-3; D gene uncertain. As DNA, the CDR3 is TGTGCCAGCAGCTTAGGGGCAGGACTCTCTGGAAACACCATATATTTT. This codes for CASSLGAGLSGNTIYF.